These 16 T cell receptor beta chains share one sample of origin, sequenced in a study of blood T cell repertoires in COVID-19. Data came from immunoSEQ multiplex PCR; TCRdb stores just in-frame clones and leaves some out. The table includes 250,000 to 300,000 clones, roughly 90% detected once. The sample comprised PBMCs or T cells enriched from blood (not recorded which). Source of these receptors: a woman aged 40 to 50 who had recovered from COVID-19.

The chain couples TRBV29-1 to TRBJ1-2; TRBD1 aligns across 8 bases. The germline CDR1 and CDR2 sequences are SQVTM and ANQGSEA. The trim removed 7 bases at V and 3 bases at J, leaving 10 bases unmatched. The CDR3 runs 14 residues. The CDR3 spells CSATRDRRDYGYTF. Here the CDR3 DNA reads TGCAGCGCTACACGGGACAGGAGAGACTATGGCTACACCTTC. Full variable domain (missing parts from reference TRBV29-1 and TRBJ1-2): SAVISQKPSRDICQRGTSLTIQCQVDSQVTMMFWYRQQPGQSLTLIATANQGSEATYESGFVIDKFPISRPNLTFSTLTVSNMSPEDSSIYLCSATRDRRDYGYTFGSGTRLTVV.

This chain connects TRBV5-6 to TRBJ1-6; 9 nucleotides line up with TRBD1. CDR1 and CDR2 (germline): SGHDT, YYEEEE. The length of the CDR3 is 15 residues. V lost 2 bases, J lost 9 bases, and 6 bases stayed unmatched. CDR3 protein: CASSFWTGELSPLHF. The CDR3, as DNA: TGTGCCAGCAGCTTCTGGACAGGGGAACTTTCACCCCTCCACTTT.

The chain recombines TRBV21-1 with TRBJ1-2. TRBV21-1 is reported as a pseudogene. The CDR3 has 16 residues. CDR3 region: CASSMGGPESGNGYTF. In nucleotides, the CDR3 is TGTGCCAGCAGCATGGGAGGCCCGGAGTCTGGAAATGGCTACACCTTC.

The V and J genes are TRBV2 and TRBJ1-2; 7 bases align to TRBD1. CDR3 length equals 14 residues. V gave up 4 bases and J gave up 3 bases; unmatched junction bases: 5. CDR1 and CDR2 (germline): SNHLY, FYNNEI. The CDR3 nucleotides read TGTGCCAGCAGTGGACAGGGAATCGACTATGGCTACACCTTC. Residues: CASSGQGIDYGYTF.

The chain recombines TRBV5-6 with TRBJ2-3; D not resolved. The CDR3 is 15 amino acids. The ends were cut back, 0 bases at V and 2 bases at J, with 10 bases in the middle. Per the germline V gene, CDR1 is SGHDT and CDR2 is YYEEEE. The CDR3 sequence: CASSLAGSATDTQYF. The DNA of the CDR3 is TGTGCCAGCAGCTTGGCCGGCAGCGCCACAGATACGCAGTATTTT.

The gene calls are TRBV5-1 and TRBJ2-5, with a tentative D call TRBD2 (5 bases). Trimming shortened V by 0 bases and J by 4 bases, and 7 bases separated the two germline ends. CDR1 SGHRS and CDR2 YFSETQ come from the germline V gene. This CDR3 is built from 13 residues. CDR3 residues: CASSLGSAETQYF. The CDR3 DNA reads as TGCGCCAGCAGCTTGGGTAGCGCAGAGACCCAGTACTTC.

Here the CDR3 reads CASSPPNSYEQYF. The CDR3 nucleotides are TGTGCCAGCAGCCCTCCTAACTCCTACGAGCAGTACTTC. This rearrangement joins TRBV5-6 to TRBJ2-7; D gene ambiguous. CDR3 length: 13 residues. V shed 4 bases and J shed 0 bases, with 8 bases lying between them. In germline, CDR1 is SGHDT, CDR2 YYEEEE.

The rearrangement joins TRBV19 to TRBJ1-5, with no clear D. Germline CDR1 and CDR2: LNHDA and SQIVND (reference sequence). V lost 7 bases and J lost 0, with 10 bases in between. This CDR3 is 14 amino acids long. The CDR3 reads CASNTEYSNQPQHF. The DNA for the CDR3 is TGTGCCAGTAACACAGAGTATAGCAATCAGCCCCAGCATTTT.

The chain couples TRBV3-1 (or the pseudogene TRBV3-2) to TRBJ2-1; the D is unclear. Between the trimmed V and J ends, which lost 0 bases and 6 bases, there was a span of 18 bases. This CDR3 region has 17 residues. Germline V CDR1 and CDR2: LGHDT, YNNKEL (reference sequence). The CDR3 sequence: CASSQDDFSASLNEQFF. The CDR3 bases are TGTGCCAGCAGCCAAGATGATTTTAGTGCCTCACTCAATGAGCAGTTCTTC.

This clone appeared a single time. V gene TRBV19 combines with J gene TRBJ1-5, with D maybe TRBD1 (5 bases). The CDR3 length is 13 residues. The germline CDR1 and CDR2 sequences are LNHDA and SQIVND (reference sequence). Trimming took 5 bases from V and 6 from J, leaving 11 bases between them. The CDR3 DNA sequence: TGTGCCAGTAGTCCCATTAGGGGTCAGCCCCAGCATTTT. Its translation: CASSPIRGQPQHF.

This clone was observed once. This chain links TRBV5-1 with TRBJ2-7; perhaps TRBD1 as D (7 bases). This CDR3 is 15 amino acids long. V lost 3 bases, J lost 2 bases, and 15 bases lay in between. Germline V lookup: CDR1 SGHRS, CDR2 YFSETQ. In DNA, the CDR3 is TGCGCCAGCAGCTCTGGGGGGACAGCCACCTACGAGCAGTACTTC. Translated, it gives CASSSGGTATYEQYF.

The chain couples TRBV5-1 to TRBJ2-1; 8 bases are shared with TRBD2. Looked up from germline, CDR1 is SGHRS and CDR2 is YFSETQ. The CDR3 is made up of 13 amino acids. With 0 bases clipped from V and 7 bases from J, the junction kept 0 bases outside the gene matches. DNA for the CDR3: TGCGCCAGCAGCTTGGTAGCGGGGAATGAGCAGTTCTTC. Its translation: CASSLVAGNEQFF.

DNA of the CDR3: TGTGCCAGCCTTAAAGGGTGGGGACAGGGGTACACTGAAGCTTTCTTT. Its translation is CASLKGWGQGYTEAFF. The chain links TRBV7-9 to TRBJ1-1; TRBD1 aligns across 10 bases. Germline lookup yields CDR1 SEHNR and CDR2 FQNEAQ (reference sequence). J lost 3 bases, V lost 8 bases, and 12 bases had no gene match. The CDR3 spans 16 residues. Together with reference TRBV7-9 and TRBJ1-1, the CDR3 gives the full variable domain: DTGVSQNPRHKITKRGQNVTFRCDPISEHNRLYWYRQTLGQGPEFLTYFQNEAQLEKSRLLSDRFSAERPKGSFSTLEIQRTEQGDSAMYLCASLKGWGQGYTEAFFGQGTRLTVV.

This chain connects TRBV4-1 to TRBJ2-7; D unresolved. V gave up 0 bases and J gave up 6 bases, with 12 bases separating them. Germline CDR1 reads MGHRA; CDR2 reads YSYEKL. The CDR3 contains 14 residues. For the CDR3, the DNA is TGCGCCAGCAGCCAAGACCCAAGCTTCTCCGAGCAGTACTTC. The encoded protein is CASSQDPSFSEQYF.

This clone was recorded once. The chain is built from TRBV7-9 and TRBJ1-1, with 8 positions matching TRBD1. The CDR3 covers 14 residues. CDR1 is SEHNR, CDR2 FQNEAQ, per germline (reference sequence). Unmatched junction bases numbered 4, after V lost 4 bases and J lost 3 bases. The CDR3, as DNA: TGTGCCAGCAGCTGGACAGGGCCGGACACTGAAGCTTTCTTT. Its protein is CASSWTGPDTEAFF.

The gene calls are TRBV4-1 and TRBJ2-7; D is perhaps TRBD2 (5 bases). Germline CDR1 and CDR2: MGHRA and YSYEKL. The CDR3 sequence is 14 residues long. V gave up 3 bases and J gave up 2 bases, with 11 bases separating them. CDR3 loop: CASSQEPGTYEQYF. In DNA form, the CDR3 reads TGCGCCAGCAGCCAGGAGCCCGGGACCTACGAGCAGTACTTC.